The present T cell receptor (beta chain) was sequenced within a study of cytomegalovirus exposure and HLA in healthy donors. The PCR used 60 Vbeta and 13 Jbeta primers. The repertoire was sequenced with immunoSEQ multiplex PCR; TCRdb's copy has only in-frame clones and lacks some. The repertoire consists of some 130,000 clones, with 73% occurring once and the leading ten covering 1.3%. Losses at the gene ends were 4 bases for V and 2 bases for J; bases not matched to a gene: 6. Germline CDR1 reads SGHRS; CDR2 reads YFSETQ. The CDR3 totals 15 residues. Study-level results: Researchers had no immune exposure information except CMV serostatus available. The classifier reportedly diagnosed cytomegalovirus status with high sensitivity and specificity. According to an earlier analysis, most TCR beta V segments yielded productive rearrangements about 90% or about 30% of the time. TCR beta chain V- and J-gene trimming was linked, in a later analysis, to a missense variant in DCLRE1C.

Of note for this clone: The target antigen is unknown.

The chain combines TRBV5-1 with TRBJ1-2, with 9 bases that match TRBD1. The specimen was PBMCs. The receptor's source is a woman in her thirties or forties in good health and CMV-seronegative. The CDR3 sequence is CASSAGDRDNYGYTF. The CDR3 nucleotides are TGCGCCAGCAGCGCAGGGGACAGGGACAACTATGGCTACACCTTC.